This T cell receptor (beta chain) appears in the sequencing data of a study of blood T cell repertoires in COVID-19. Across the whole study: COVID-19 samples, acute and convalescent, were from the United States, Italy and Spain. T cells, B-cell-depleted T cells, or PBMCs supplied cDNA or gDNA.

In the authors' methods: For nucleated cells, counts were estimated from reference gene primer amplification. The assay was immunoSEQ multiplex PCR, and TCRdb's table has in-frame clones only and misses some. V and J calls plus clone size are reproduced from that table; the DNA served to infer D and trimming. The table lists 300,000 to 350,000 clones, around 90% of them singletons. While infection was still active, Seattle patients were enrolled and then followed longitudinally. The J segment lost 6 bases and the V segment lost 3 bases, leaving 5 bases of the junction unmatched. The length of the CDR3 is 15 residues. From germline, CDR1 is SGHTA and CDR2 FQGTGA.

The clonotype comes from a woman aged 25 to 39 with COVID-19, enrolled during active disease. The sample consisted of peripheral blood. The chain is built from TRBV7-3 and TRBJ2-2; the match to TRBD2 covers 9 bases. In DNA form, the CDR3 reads TGTGCCAGCAGCTTTGGGCTAGCGGGACCCGGGGAGCTGTTTTTT. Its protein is CASSFGLAGPGELFF.